The 25 T cell receptor beta chains below were found in one sample sequenced in a study of cytomegalovirus exposure and HLA in healthy donors. The study ran its PCR with 60 Vbeta and 13 Jbeta primers. Profiling relied on immunoSEQ multiplex PCR, and the TCRdb table lists in-frame clones only, not all of them. Counted here are 200,000 or so clones, over 70% occurring once; the ten biggest clones make up approximately 3.9%. Material for sequencing was PBMCs. All receptors derive from a man in his fifties or sixties in good health and CMV-seronegative.

This chain uses TRBV19 with TRBJ1-3; unclear D gene. This CDR3 is built from 13 residues. The V end lost 6 bases, the J end lost 7 bases, and 13 bases lay between the germline ends. The V gene's germline CDR1 is LNHDA and CDR2 SQIVND (reference sequence). The DNA for the CDR3 is TGTGCCAGTAGGTTCGAGGGCGGTAACACCATATATTTT. It encodes CASRFEGGNTIYF.

This chain joins TRBV9 and TRBJ1-6; D remains unclear. CDR1 and CDR2 from the germline V gene are SGDLS and YYNGEE. The V and J ends lost 4 bases and 8 bases respectively, with 7 bases between them. CDR3 length: 12 amino acids. The CDR3 is CASSLSDSPLHF. The CDR3 DNA sequence: TGTGCCAGCAGCCTCAGTGATTCACCCCTCCACTTT.

About this clone: One junction end does not reproduce the germline sequence, and a read error may be involved. The J gene is TRBJ1-4, the V gene TRBV7-9; D not resolved. Germline values: CDR1 SEHNR, CDR2 FQNEAQ (reference sequence). This CDR3 spans 12 amino acids. The CDR3 bases are TGTTCCAGCAGCTTCATCAGTGAAAAACTGTTTTTT. It specifies CSSSFISEKLFF. Full variable domain (missing parts from reference TRBV7-9 and TRBJ1-4): DTGVSQNPRHKITKRGQNVTFRCDPISEHNRLYWYRQTLGQGPEFLTYFQNEAQLEKSRLLSDRFSAERPKGSFSTLEIQRTEQGDSAMYLCSSSFISEKLFFGSGTQLSVL.

Concerning this clone: The sample contains more than one DNA sequence encoding this CDR3. This chain uses TRBV13 with TRBJ2-5; tentative D call: TRBD1 (5 bases). The germline CDR1 and CDR2 sequences are PRHDT and FYEKMQ (reference sequence). V dropped 0 bases and J dropped 3 bases, with 14 bases sitting between them. The CDR3 runs to 16 residues. The CDR3 sequence: CASSLGRLVGEETQYF. The CDR3 coding sequence is TGTGCCAGCAGCTTAGGCCGGCTTGTAGGGGAAGAGACCCAGTACTTC.

The chain joins TRBV7-2 to TRBJ1-2, with TRBD1 as a possible D gene (5 bases). The CDR3 totals 14 residues. Germline V gene data show CDR1 as SGHTA and CDR2 as FQGNSA. The germline V and J ends were trimmed by 1 base and 3 bases, with 9 bases remaining between them. CDR3 in DNA: TGTGCCAGCAGCTTAGTTTCGGGGGACTATGGCTACACCTTC. Translated: CASSLVSGDYGYTF.

This chain uses TRBV2 with TRBJ1-2; tentatively, D is TRBD1 (5 bases). Germline assignment: CDR1 SNHLY and CDR2 FYNNEI. This CDR3 region has 13 residues. Trimming shortened V by 7 bases and J by 6 bases, and 15 bases separated the two germline ends. The CDR3 loop is CASTGGLLDGYTF. Written as DNA, the CDR3 is TGTGCCAGCACCGGGGGACTGCTGGATGGCTACACCTTC.

This rearrangement joins TRBV7-2 to TRBJ1-6; tentative D call: TRBD1 (5 bases). Germline loops: CDR1 SGHTA, CDR2 FQGNSA. Trimming took 5 bases from V and 6 from J, leaving 17 bases between them. CDR3 length: 16 amino acids. The CDR3 here is CASSTYGAQANSPLHF. In DNA, the CDR3 is TGTGCCAGCAGCACCTATGGGGCACAAGCTAATTCACCCCTCCACTTT.

The gene calls are TRBV4-3 and TRBJ2-7; 7 bases line up with TRBD2. V lost 0 bases, J lost 6 bases, and 5 bases stayed unmatched. The CDR3 spans 14 residues. Germline assignment: CDR1 LGHNA and CDR2 YSLEER. The CDR3 region has the DNA TGCGCCAGCAGCCAAGATCGGGGAGGGTTCGAGCAGTACTTC. Protein: CASSQDRGGFEQYF.

This clone was found once. The V call is TRBV4-3, the J call TRBJ2-3, with TRBD2 identical over 10 bases. The CDR3 loop spans 17 amino acids. Germline assignment: CDR1 LGHNA and CDR2 YSLEER. The ends lost 1 base at V and 6 bases at J; junction bases unmatched: 10. This CDR3 is CASSQGKAGGPKDTQYF. Here the CDR3 DNA reads TGCGCCAGCAGCCAAGGAAAAGCGGGGGGGCCTAAGGATACGCAGTATTTT.

Only one count was recorded for this clone. The CDR3 DNA reads as TGTGCCAGCAGGCAGGGACAGGGAAAACTGTTTTTT. Translated, it gives CASRQGQGKLFF. The chain links TRBV6-4 to TRBJ1-4; TRBD1 agrees at 9 bases. V gave up 6 bases and J gave up 10 bases; unmatched junction bases: 3. Looked up from germline, CDR1 is MRHNA and CDR2 is SNTAGT. This CDR3 contains 12 residues.

The chain joins TRBV2 to TRBJ1-5, with D possibly being TRBD1 (5 bases). Germline CDR1 and CDR2: SNHLY and FYNNEI. Between the trimmed V and J ends, which lost 7 bases and 0 bases, there was a span of 13 bases. The CDR3 contains 15 residues. Here the CDR3 DNA reads TGTGCCAGCAAGTACGAGGGACTTAGCAATCAGCCCCAGCATTTT. Translation: CASKYEGLSNQPQHF.

The genes are TRBV7-9 and TRBJ1-5; no reliable D call. Looked up from germline, CDR1 is SEHNR and CDR2 is FQNEAQ (reference sequence). This CDR3 is built from 14 residues. The ends were cut back, 3 bases at V and 0 bases at J, with 6 bases in the middle. CDR3 bases: TGTGCCAGCAGCTTCGACTTTAGCAATCAGCCCCAGCATTTT. This codes for CASSFDFSNQPQHF. The full variable domain, its missing parts supplied by reference TRBV7-9 and TRBJ1-5, is DTGVSQNPRHKITKRGQNVTFRCDPISEHNRLYWYRQTLGQGPEFLTYFQNEAQLEKSRLLSDRFSAERPKGSFSTLEIQRTEQGDSAMYLCASSFDFSNQPQHFGDGTRLSIL.

This clone was counted a single time. This chain uses TRBV6-6 with TRBJ2-3; TRBD2 matches at 13 bases. Germline V gives CDR1 MNHNY, CDR2 SVGAGI (reference sequence). V was clipped by 2 bases and J by 11 bases; unmatched bases: 10. The CDR3 has 16 amino acids. The DNA of the CDR3 is TGTGCCAGCAGTTACACAGAACTAGCGGGGGGGCATAGGCAGTATTTT. This encodes CASSYTELAGGHRQYF.

The chain has TRBV6-5 and TRBJ2-2, with D perhaps matching TRBD1 (5 bases). In germline, CDR1 is MNHEY, CDR2 SVGAGI. V dropped 9 bases and J dropped 9 bases, with 17 bases sitting between them. CDR3 length: 13 residues. The CDR3 coding sequence is TGTGCCAGTCTGGACATCTCCAGCAGGGAGCTGTTTTTT. It codes for CASLDISSRELFF.

This chain links TRBV9 with TRBJ1-3, with D uncertain. Germline V gene data show CDR1 as SGDLS and CDR2 as YYNGEE. The CDR3 runs to 15 residues. Trimming shortened V by 3 bases and J by 4 bases, and 14 bases separated the two germline ends. CDR3 nucleotides: TGTGCCAGCAGCGATATCGGAGGGTTGGGAAACACCATATATTTT. This codes for CASSDIGGLGNTIYF.

This chain joins TRBV11-2 and TRBJ2-3; D remains unclear. Germline V lookup: CDR1 SGHAT, CDR2 FQNNGV. CDR3 size: 14 residues. V was shortened by 2 bases and J by 4 bases, with 10 bases between the two germline ends. The CDR3 loop reads CASSLRQAPDTQYF. The CDR3 bases are TGTGCCAGCAGCTTACGGCAGGCCCCAGATACGCAGTATTTT.

This chain connects TRBV30 to TRBJ1-2; TRBD1 is a possible D gene (5 bases). Trimming took 3 bases from V and 2 from J, leaving 7 bases between them. Per germline, CDR1 GTSNPN and CDR2 SVGIG (reference sequence). This CDR3 spans 12 amino acids. DNA for the CDR3: TGTGCCTGGAGGGAGGGGAACTATGGCTACACCTTC. Translated: CAWREGNYGYTF.

This rearrangement joins TRBV5-1 to TRBJ1-6; tentatively, D is TRBD1 (5 bases). This CDR3 is 13 amino acids long. The germline V and J ends were trimmed by 5 bases and 5 bases, with 8 bases remaining between them. The germline V gene has CDR1 SGHRS and CDR2 YFSETQ. The CDR3 protein is CASRGDNNSPLHF. DNA of the CDR3: TGCGCCAGCAGAGGGGATAATAATTCACCCCTCCACTTT.

The chain couples TRBV6-5 to TRBJ1-6; the D gene is possibly TRBD1 (5 bases). The CDR3 consists of 15 residues. V shed 0 bases and J shed 10 bases, with 13 bases lying between them. Per the germline V gene, CDR1 is MNHEY and CDR2 is SVGAGI. CDR3 bases: TGTGCCAGCAGTTACTCCAGGGTTGTCGAATCACCCCTCCACTTT. Its protein product is CASSYSRVVESPLHF.

This clone was recorded a few times. V is TRBV21-1 and J is TRBJ1-1; TRBD1, as called in the table, went unchecked against the DNA. TRBV21-1 represents a pseudogene. The CDR3 is 15 amino acids. DNA of the CDR3: TGTGCCAGCAGCTCTAAGGGGGCTGTAGACACTGAAGCTTTCTTT. It codes for CASSSKGAVDTEAFF.

The rearrangement uses TRBV7-8 and TRBJ2-3; no clear D. The germline V gene encodes CDR1 SGHVS and CDR2 FQNEAQ. The V end was cut by 2 bases, the J end by 1 base, with 10 bases between. This CDR3 spans 15 amino acids. CDR3 residues: CASSLKPEGTDTQYF. The CDR3 nucleotides are TGTGCCAGCAGCTTAAAACCCGAGGGCACAGATACGCAGTATTTT.

The chain has TRBV6-5 and TRBJ2-3; 7 bases line up with TRBD1. The V gene end was trimmed by 0 bases and the J gene end by 4 bases; junction bases not matched to a gene: 7. CDR3 length: 16 residues. Germline V gene lookup returns CDR1 MNHEY and CDR2 SVGAGI. CDR3 region: CASSYSKGALADTQYF. The DNA of the CDR3 is TGTGCCAGCAGTTACTCGAAGGGGGCCCTAGCAGATACGCAGTATTTT.

This clone has just a few counts. V and J are TRBV19 and TRBJ2-7; TRBD1 is a possible D gene (5 bases). The V and J ends lost 5 bases and 4 bases respectively, with 18 bases between them. There are 15 residues in the CDR3. Germline V gene lookup returns CDR1 LNHDA and CDR2 SQIVND (reference sequence). The CDR3 sequence: CASSGSGNPTYEQYF. In nucleotides, the CDR3 is TGTGCCAGTAGTGGATCAGGGAATCCTACGTACGAGCAGTACTTC.

Comments on this clone: Other DNA variants within this sample encode the same CDR3. The V gene is TRBV2, the J gene TRBJ1-1; possible D gene TRBD1, 5 bases. Trimming left V 8 bases short and J 1 base short, with 11 bases between. The CDR3 covers 13 residues. Germline V gene data show CDR1 as SNHLY and CDR2 as FYNNEI. The CDR3 here is CASLQEKNTEAFF. The CDR3 DNA sequence: TGTGCCAGCTTACAGGAGAAGAACACTGAAGCTTTCTTT.

The chain has TRBV27 and TRBJ2-7; TRBD1 matches 12 bases. V lost 4 bases and J lost 5; bases outside the gene matches: 12. This CDR3 is built from 17 residues. Germline assignment: CDR1 MNHEY and CDR2 SMNVEV (reference sequence). CDR3 nucleotide sequence: TGTGCCAGCAGTTCTCACCCACCCGGGACAGGGGGCGACGAGCAGTACTTC. Amino acids: CASSSHPPGTGGDEQYF.